The next 10 T cell receptor beta chains were all read from a single sample in a study of T-cell memory formation after mild COVID-19. Each CDR3 protein gets one entry after TCRdb re-called the 5' RACE reads with MiXCR. The sample records about 340,000 distinct CDR3 sequences, 15% to 20% being singletons. The sample consisted of PBMCs or a T cell subset sorted from them (not recorded which). These receptors were collected from a man in his late teens or twenties who had mild COVID-19 (a few samples of this study predate the infection). Cell type and time point are not known.

The gene calls are TRBV7-2 and TRBJ2-3; unclear D gene. Trimming took off 8 bases at V and 3 bases at J, with 9 bases between the two ends. Germline CDR1 and CDR2: SGHTA and FQGNSA. CDR3 length: 12 residues. DNA for the CDR3: TGTGCCAGCGGACGGTTGACAGATACGCAGTATTTT. It translates to CASGRLTDTQYF.

This clonotype has just a few counts. The gene calls are TRBV6-2 or TRBV6-3 and TRBJ2-1; 8 nucleotides match TRBD2. V shed 7 bases, J shed 5 bases, and the junction held 10 bases outside the gene matches. Per the germline V gene, CDR1 is MNHEY and CDR2 is SVGEGT. The CDR3 sequence is 15 residues long. The CDR3 DNA follows: TGTGCCAGCACCACCGGGAGGGCCCCTGACAATGAGCAGTTCTTC. Protein sequence: CASTTGRAPDNEQFF.

V and J are TRBV5-1 and TRBJ1-2, with 12 bases aligning to TRBD1. Looked up from germline, CDR1 is SGHRS and CDR2 is YFSETQ. This CDR3 region has 17 residues. The trim removed 5 bases at V and 4 bases at J, leaving 12 bases unmatched. DNA of the CDR3: TGCGCCAGCAGATTCTTTCGGGACAGGGGGCGCGTCTATGGCTACACCTTC. Protein: CASRFFRDRGRVYGYTF.

The chain couples TRBV15 to TRBJ2-7, with D unresolved. CDR1 and CDR2 from the germline V gene are LNHNV and YYDKDF (reference sequence). V was trimmed by 5 bases and J by 0 bases, leaving 14 bases between them. The CDR3 is made up of 15 amino acids. The CDR3 loop is CATSPDVRSSYEQYF. The CDR3 bases are TGTGCCACCAGCCCGGACGTCAGGAGCTCCTACGAGCAGTACTTC.

The genes are TRBV10-2 and TRBJ2-5; 7 positions agree with TRBD2. Germline V lookup: CDR1 WSHSY, CDR2 SAAADI. The J segment lost 4 bases and the V segment lost 7 bases, leaving 6 bases of the junction unmatched. The CDR3 spans 13 residues. In nucleotides, the CDR3 is TGCGCCAGCATGGCCAGCGGGATAGAGACCCAGTACTTC. It yields the protein CASMASGIETQYF.

This chain connects TRBV4-1 to TRBJ2-5; no firm D call. Germline V CDR1 and CDR2: MGHRA, YSYEKL. Deletions cut 1 base from V and 5 bases from J, with 14 bases between. This CDR3 region has 15 residues. The CDR3 here is CASSQVAIMRETQYF. The CDR3 DNA is TGCGCCAGCAGCCAAGTAGCCATAATGAGGGAGACCCAGTACTTC.

This clonotype was detected a few times. V usage is TRBV27 and J usage is TRBJ2-6; the match to TRBD2 covers 7 bases. V lost 5 bases to trimming and J lost 0 bases; unmatched junction nucleotides: 13. CDR3 length: 19 amino acids. Germline V gene lookup returns CDR1 MNHEY and CDR2 SMNVEV (reference sequence). CDR3 sequence: CASSRTRPSGTSGANVLTF. In DNA, the CDR3 is TGTGCCAGCAGTAGGACCCGGCCTAGCGGAACCTCTGGGGCCAACGTCCTGACTTTC.

This clonotype turned up a few times. This chain uses TRBV29-1 with TRBJ1-1; 9 bases are a match to TRBD1. This CDR3 region has 14 residues. Germline V gives CDR1 SQVTM, CDR2 ANQGSEA. The V and J ends lost 6 bases and 5 bases, in that order; junction bases with no gene match: 10. DNA for the CDR3: TGCAGCGTCCCTATTCGGACAGGGGAGACTGAAGCTTTCTTT. Encoded protein: CSVPIRTGETEAFF.

The chain carries TRBV9 and TRBJ2-1; 7 bases match TRBD1. Trimming removed 4 bases from V and 0 bases from J; junction bases left unmatched: 4. The CDR3 totals 15 residues. Per germline, CDR1 SGDLS and CDR2 YYNGEE. The CDR3 sequence is CASSYGQDSYNEQFF. The CDR3 DNA reads as TGTGCCAGCAGCTATGGACAGGACTCCTACAATGAGCAGTTCTTC.

The rearrangement uses TRBV9 and TRBJ2-1, with D possibly being TRBD2 (6 bases). V was pared by 1 base and J by 12 bases, with 8 bases between. Germline-derived CDR1 and CDR2 are SGDLS and YYNGEE. The CDR3 runs to 11 residues. As DNA, the CDR3 is TGTGCCAGCAGCGTAAGCGGGTTGCAGTTCTTC. The encoded protein is CASSVSGLQFF.